This entry lists 20 T cell receptor beta chains sequenced from one sample in a study of blood T cell repertoires in COVID-19 (dated by TCRdb to the early 2020s). Libraries were prepared through the immunoSEQ multiplex PCR assay. The source is immuneACCESS, and TCRdb retained only in-frame sequences with V and J called. Part of the clones is not carried over; for the studies checked, unresolved V genes explain less than half of this, and the remainder is unexplained. This sample lists some 260,000 clones; 65% to 90% were detected once. The ten most abundant clones make up under 5.5% of the sample. The sequencing sample was made of peripheral blood. Receptors originate from an elderly woman with active or convalescent COVID-19.

The V and J genes are TRBV5-4 and TRBJ2-5; possible D gene TRBD1, 6 bases. The CDR3 has 13 amino acids. The ends were cut back, 1 base at V and 5 bases at J, with 9 bases in the middle. In germline, CDR1 is SGHNT, CDR2 YYREEE (reference sequence). The CDR3 bases are TGTGCCAGCAGCTTGCAGGGGATGGAGACCCAGTACTTC. Translating gives CASSLQGMETQYF.

This clone was found once. V usage is TRBV2 and J usage is TRBJ1-2; a weak D match, TRBD1 (6 bases). The CDR3 has 14 amino acids. Trimming stripped 0 bases from V and 7 bases from J, with 12 bases between. Germline CDR1 SNHLY, CDR2 FYNNEI. The CDR3 loop is CASSEADSSSGYTF. CDR3 nucleotide sequence: TGTGCCAGCAGTGAAGCGGACAGTTCTAGTGGCTACACCTTC. Variable domain in full (rest from reference TRBV2 and TRBJ1-2): EPEVTQTPSHQVTQMGQEVILRCVPISNHLYFYWYRQILGQKVEFLVSFYNNEISEKSEIFDDQFSVERPDGSNFTLKIRSTKLEDSAMYFCASSEADSSSGYTFGSGTRLTVV.

The chain is built from TRBV28 and TRBJ2-5, with D perhaps matching TRBD1 (5 bases). V dropped 4 bases and J dropped 4 bases, with 16 bases sitting between them. The germline V gene has CDR1 MDHEN and CDR2 SYDVKM. The length of the CDR3 is 15 residues. The CDR3, as DNA: TGTGCCAGCAGTTATCTTGCGTCAGGGATAGAGACCCAGTACTTC. Translating it yields CASSYLASGIETQYF.

V and J are TRBV19 and TRBJ2-1; D is ambiguous. The germline V gene has CDR1 LNHDA and CDR2 SQIVND (reference sequence). The ends were cut back, 5 bases at V and 6 bases at J, with 11 bases in the middle. This CDR3 region has 13 residues. This CDR3 is CASSLIIPNEQFF. The DNA of the CDR3 is TGTGCCAGTAGTCTAATAATACCCAATGAGCAGTTCTTC.

Here the CDR3 DNA reads TGTGCCACCAGCCCTCGATACAGGACAGGGGGAAGTGATGGCTACACCTTC. Its translation is CATSPRYRTGGSDGYTF. This chain links TRBV15 with TRBJ1-2, with 10 nucleotides matching TRBD1. The CDR3 totals 17 residues. Per the germline V gene, CDR1 is LNHNV and CDR2 is YYDKDF (reference sequence). J lost 6 bases, V lost 5 bases, and 15 bases had no gene match.

V usage is TRBV6-5 and J usage is TRBJ2-1, with D perhaps TRBD2 (6 bases). Germline V CDR1 and CDR2: MNHEY, SVGAGI. CDR3 size: 15 residues. The germline V and J ends were trimmed by 6 bases and 0 bases, with 12 bases remaining between them. The CDR3 region has the DNA TGTGCCAGCAGCGTCACGGGGGACTCCTACAATGAGCAGTTCTTC. Translating gives CASSVTGDSYNEQFF.

This chain joins TRBV5-1 and TRBJ2-3; a weak D match, TRBD1 (5 bases). The V end was cut by 3 bases, the J end by 1 base, with 21 bases between. The germline gives CDR1 SGHRS, CDR2 YFSETQ. The CDR3 runs to 18 residues. The CDR3 here is CASSSSLTGTFGTDTQYF. The CDR3 bases are TGCGCCAGCAGCTCCTCCCTCACAGGCACCTTTGGCACAGATACGCAGTATTTT.

V and J are TRBV5-1 and TRBJ1-1; 9 bases are a match to TRBD1. The V and J ends lost 4 bases and 8 bases, in that order; junction bases with no gene match: 6. The germline CDR1 and CDR2 sequences are SGHRS and YFSETQ. The CDR3 length is 13 residues. CDR3 sequence: CASSLGQGEEAFF. CDR3 DNA sequence: TGCGCCAGCAGCCTGGGACAGGGAGAGGAAGCTTTCTTT.

The chain joins TRBV24-1 to TRBJ2-2; maybe TRBD1 (6 bases). CDR3 length: 16 residues. Deletions cut 6 bases from V and 5 bases from J, with 18 bases between. From germline, CDR1 is KGHDR and CDR2 SFDVKD. The chain's CDR3 is CATSLTSGHNTGELFF. The CDR3 DNA is TGTGCCACCAGTCTTACCTCGGGACACAATACCGGGGAGCTGTTTTTT.

The chain couples TRBV19 to TRBJ1-6, with D perhaps TRBD1 (6 bases). From germline, CDR1 is LNHDA and CDR2 SQIVND (reference sequence). The CDR3 covers 14 residues. The V gene lost 2 bases and the J gene lost 8 bases, with 10 bases spanning the gap. This CDR3 is CASSISGGHSPLHF. The CDR3 DNA follows: TGTGCCAGTAGTATATCGGGGGGCCATTCACCCCTCCACTTT.

This clone was found once. The chain couples TRBV18 to TRBJ2-5, with a weak D call TRBD1 (6 bases). V was trimmed by 4 bases and J by 1 base, leaving 19 bases between them. The CDR3 is 17 amino acids. Germline V gene sequence: CDR1 KGHSH, CDR2 LQKENI. The CDR3 spells CASSRTANPILQETQYF. Written as DNA, the CDR3 is TGTGCCAGCTCACGGACAGCGAACCCGATACTCCAAGAGACCCAGTACTTC.

The rearrangement uses TRBV29-1 and TRBJ2-3; 9 bases are a match to TRBD2. CDR3 length: 13 residues. The germline V gene encodes CDR1 SQVTM and CDR2 ANQGSEA. With V trimmed by 7 bases and J by 1 base, 3 bases remained unmatched. CDR3 sequence (DNA): TGCAGCGCCGAGCGGGGGGGCACAGATACGCAGTATTTT. Amino acids: CSAERGGTDTQYF.

The chain carries TRBV2 and TRBJ1-1; a possible D gene is TRBD1 (5 bases). Germline CDR1 is SNHLY and CDR2 is FYNNEI. Trimming shortened V by 7 bases and J by 0 bases, and 6 bases separated the two germline ends. The CDR3 length is 12 residues. The CDR3 protein is CASIRVNTEAFF. The CDR3 coding sequence is TGTGCCAGCATCAGGGTGAACACTGAAGCTTTCTTT.

The V gene is TRBV6-4, the J gene TRBJ2-2; TRBD2 is a possible D gene (6 bases). The germline V gene has CDR1 MRHNA and CDR2 SNTAGT. The V gene lost 5 bases and the J gene lost 8 bases, with 12 bases spanning the gap. The CDR3 totals 13 residues. The CDR3 loop reads CASSPSAFGELFF. CDR3 DNA sequence: TGTGCCAGCAGTCCTAGCGCTTTTGGGGAGCTGTTTTTT.

This chain links TRBV1 with TRBJ2-5; the table's D call TRBD2 went unverified against the DNA. TRBV1 is a known pseudogene. The CDR3 runs 15 residues. The CDR3 DNA follows: TGCACCAGCAGCTTGGGACTAGCGGACGCAGAGACCCAGTACTTC. Translating gives CTSSLGLADAETQYF.

The rearrangement joins TRBV6-2 or TRBV6-3 to TRBJ2-3; 9 bases match TRBD1. The CDR3 spans 17 residues. CDR1 is MNHEY and CDR2 is SVGEGT in the germline V gene. J lost 3 bases, V lost 4 bases, and 11 bases had no gene match. The DNA of the CDR3 is TGTGCCAGCAGTTCCTCAGGACAGGGGACGAGGACAGATACGCAGTATTTT. It yields the protein CASSSSGQGTRTDTQYF.

The rearrangement links TRBV28 to TRBJ1-4; TRBD1 might be the D (5 bases). This CDR3 comprises 12 residues. CDR1 MDHEN and CDR2 SYDVKM come from the germline V gene. Trimming shortened V by 7 bases and J by 6 bases, and 9 bases separated the two germline ends. The CDR3 coding sequence is TGTGCCAGCACGGCGGGGGATGAAAAACTGTTTTTT. Its protein product is CASTAGDEKLFF.

The chain combines TRBV9 with TRBJ1-4; 8 bases are a match to TRBD1. The CDR3 has 16 residues. Germline V gene data show CDR1 as SGDLS and CDR2 as YYNGEE. With 1 base clipped from V and 8 bases from J, the junction kept 10 bases outside the gene matches. The CDR3 loop is CASSVRRTGQREKLFF. DNA of the CDR3: TGTGCCAGCAGCGTACGTCGGACAGGGCAAAGGGAAAAACTGTTTTTT. The complete variable domain, with remaining parts taken from reference TRBV9 and TRBJ1-4, reads DSGVTQTPKHLITATGQRVTLRCSPRSGDLSVYWYQQSLDQGLQFLIQYYNGEERAKGNILERFSAQQFPDLHSELNLSSLELGDSALYFCASSVRRTGQREKLFFGSGTQLSVL.

V and J are TRBV19 and TRBJ1-1; D unclear. Germline-derived CDR1 and CDR2 are LNHDA and SQIVND (reference sequence). The CDR3 covers 13 residues. V lost 2 bases and J lost 0, with 4 bases in between. CDR3 coding DNA: TGTGCCAGTAGTATACAGGTGAACACTGAAGCTTTCTTT. Its translation is CASSIQVNTEAFF.

The J gene is TRBJ1-5, the V gene TRBV11-2; D remains ambiguous. The length of the CDR3 is 13 residues. Trimming took off 1 base at V and 1 base at J, with 2 bases between the two ends. Per the germline V gene, CDR1 is SGHAT and CDR2 is FQNNGV. CDR3 sequence: CASSLASNQPQHF. CDR3 DNA: TGTGCCAGCAGCTTAGCGAGCAATCAGCCCCAGCATTTT.